This section outlines one T cell receptor beta chain sequence together with its context. Its antigen is unidentified. This entry belongs to a study of CD8 T cells in Susac syndrome. Turning to the study itself: Among the Susac syndrome patients sequenced, over five had active disease and roughly 8 were in remission.

RNA was extracted with the RNeasy kit, and a quantity of about 0.45 to 1 ug was reverse transcribed using random hexamers. Each CDR3 protein is one row after TCRdb ran MiXCR on the immunoSEQ multiplex PCR reads. Of roughly 250,000 distinct CDR3 sequences in the sample, almost 97% were seen once. The V and J ends lost 3 bases and 6 bases, in that order; junction bases with no gene match: 3. This CDR3 has 15 amino acids. General study findings and limits: Clonal expansion was missing from Susac syndrome CD4+ T cell repertoires.

Sequencing of TCR beta was undertaken in CD8+ and CD4+ T cells derived from blood. Sequenced: CD4+ T cells from PBMCs. The V and J genes are TRBV12-3 or TRBV12-4 and TRBJ2-7; 15 nucleotides agree with TRBD2. This clonotype originated in a human donor with Susac syndrome. CDR3 loop: CASSFPGLAGGEQYF. DNA of the CDR3: TGTGCCAGCAGTTTCCCGGGACTAGCGGGAGGCGAGCAGTACTTC.